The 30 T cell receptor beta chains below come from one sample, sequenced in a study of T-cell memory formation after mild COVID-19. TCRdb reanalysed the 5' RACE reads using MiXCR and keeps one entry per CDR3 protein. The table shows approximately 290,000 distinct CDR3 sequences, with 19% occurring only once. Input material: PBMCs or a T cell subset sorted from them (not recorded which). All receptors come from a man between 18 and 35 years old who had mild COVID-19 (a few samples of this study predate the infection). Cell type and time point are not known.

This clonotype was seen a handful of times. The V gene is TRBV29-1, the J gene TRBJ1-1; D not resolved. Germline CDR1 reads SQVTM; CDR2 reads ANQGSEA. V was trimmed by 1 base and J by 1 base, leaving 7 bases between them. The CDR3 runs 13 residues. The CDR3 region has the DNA TGCAGCGTTGAAGTGACGAGGAACACTGAAGCTTTCTTT. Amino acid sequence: CSVEVTRNTEAFF. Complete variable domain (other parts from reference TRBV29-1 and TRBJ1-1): SAVISQKPSRDICQRGTSLTIQCQVDSQVTMMFWYRQQPGQSLTLIATANQGSEATYESGFVIDKFPISRPNLTFSTLTVSNMSPEDSSIYLCSVEVTRNTEAFFGQGTRLTVV.

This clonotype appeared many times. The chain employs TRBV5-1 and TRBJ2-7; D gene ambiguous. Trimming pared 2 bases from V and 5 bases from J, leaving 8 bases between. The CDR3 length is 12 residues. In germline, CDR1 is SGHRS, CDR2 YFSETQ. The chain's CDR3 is CASSFQENEQYF. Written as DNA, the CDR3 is TGCGCCAGCAGCTTTCAGGAGAACGAGCAGTACTTC. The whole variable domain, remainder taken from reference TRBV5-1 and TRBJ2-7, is KAGVTQTPRYLIKTRGQQVTLSCSPISGHRSVSWYQQTPGQGLQFLFEYFSETQRNKGNFPGRFSGRQFSNSRSEMNVSTLELGDSALYLCASSFQENEQYFGPGTRLTVT.

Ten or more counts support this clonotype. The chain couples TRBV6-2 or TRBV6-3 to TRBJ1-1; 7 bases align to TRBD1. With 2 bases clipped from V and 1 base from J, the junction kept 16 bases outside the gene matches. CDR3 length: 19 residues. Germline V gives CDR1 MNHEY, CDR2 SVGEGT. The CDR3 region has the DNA TGTGCCAGCAGTTACCCCCTCTTGACAGGGCAGGGTTGGAACACTGAAGCTTTCTTT. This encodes CASSYPLLTGQGWNTEAFF.

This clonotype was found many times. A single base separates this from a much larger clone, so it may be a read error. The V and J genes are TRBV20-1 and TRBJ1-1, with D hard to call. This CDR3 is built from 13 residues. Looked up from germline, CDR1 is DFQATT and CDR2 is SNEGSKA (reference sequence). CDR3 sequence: CRAPSVANTEAFF. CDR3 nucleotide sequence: TGCAGGGCCCCCAGTGTGGCGAACACTGAAGCTTTCTTT.

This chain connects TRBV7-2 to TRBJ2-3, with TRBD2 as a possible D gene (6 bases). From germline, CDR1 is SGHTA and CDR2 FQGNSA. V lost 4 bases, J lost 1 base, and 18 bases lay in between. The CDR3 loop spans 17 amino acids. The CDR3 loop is CASSYRRRGEGTDTQYF. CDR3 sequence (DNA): TGTGCCAGCAGCTACCGCCGGAGGGGCGAAGGCACAGATACGCAGTATTTT.

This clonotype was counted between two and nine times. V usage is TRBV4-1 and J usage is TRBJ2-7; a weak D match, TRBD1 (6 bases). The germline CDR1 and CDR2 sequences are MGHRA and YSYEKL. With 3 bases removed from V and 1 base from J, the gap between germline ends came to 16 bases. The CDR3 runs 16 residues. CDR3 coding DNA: TGCGCCAGCAGCCAGGACCCGGGGACACGATCCTACGAGCAGTACTTC. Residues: CASSQDPGTRSYEQYF.

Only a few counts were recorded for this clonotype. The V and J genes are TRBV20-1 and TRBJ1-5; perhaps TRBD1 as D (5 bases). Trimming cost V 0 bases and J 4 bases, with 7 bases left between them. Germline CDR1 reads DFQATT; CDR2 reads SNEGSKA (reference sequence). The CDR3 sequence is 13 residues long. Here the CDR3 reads CSARESGNQPQHF. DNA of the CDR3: TGCAGTGCTAGAGAGTCAGGGAATCAGCCCCAGCATTTT.

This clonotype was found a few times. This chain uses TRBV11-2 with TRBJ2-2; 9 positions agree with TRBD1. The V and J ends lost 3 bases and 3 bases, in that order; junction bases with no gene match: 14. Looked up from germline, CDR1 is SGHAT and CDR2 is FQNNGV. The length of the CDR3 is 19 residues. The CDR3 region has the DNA TGTGCCAGCAGCTTTTCCATATACAGGGGGCGCGTGTACACCGGGGAGCTGTTTTTT. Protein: CASSFSIYRGRVYTGELFF.

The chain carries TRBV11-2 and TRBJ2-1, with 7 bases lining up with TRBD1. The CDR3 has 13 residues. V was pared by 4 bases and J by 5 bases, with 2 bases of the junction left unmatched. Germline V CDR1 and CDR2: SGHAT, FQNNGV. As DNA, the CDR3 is TGTGCCAGCAGCTCGGACAGGAACAATGAGCAGTTCTTC. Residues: CASSSDRNNEQFF.

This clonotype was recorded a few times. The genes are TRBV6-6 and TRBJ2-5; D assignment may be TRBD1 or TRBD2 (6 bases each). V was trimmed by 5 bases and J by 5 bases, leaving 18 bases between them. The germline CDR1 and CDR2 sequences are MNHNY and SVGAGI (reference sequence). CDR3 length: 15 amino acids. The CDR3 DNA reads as TGTGCCAGCAGTATTGAAGGAGGAGGGGGGGAGACCCAGTACTTC. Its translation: CASSIEGGGGETQYF.

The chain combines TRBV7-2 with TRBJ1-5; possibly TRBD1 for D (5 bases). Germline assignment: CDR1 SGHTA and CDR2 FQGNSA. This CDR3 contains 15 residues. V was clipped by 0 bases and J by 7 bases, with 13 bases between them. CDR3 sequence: CASSLAAGLGQPQHF. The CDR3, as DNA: TGTGCCAGCAGCTTAGCGGCAGGGCTCGGGCAGCCCCAGCATTTT.

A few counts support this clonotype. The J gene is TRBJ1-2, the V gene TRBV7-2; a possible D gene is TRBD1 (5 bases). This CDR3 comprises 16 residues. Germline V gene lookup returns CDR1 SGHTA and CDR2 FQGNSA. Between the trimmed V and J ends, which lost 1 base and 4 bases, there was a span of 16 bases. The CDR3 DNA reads TGTGCCAGCAGCTTAGACGGGACCACGAGGGGCTATGGCTACACCTTC. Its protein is CASSLDGTTRGYGYTF.

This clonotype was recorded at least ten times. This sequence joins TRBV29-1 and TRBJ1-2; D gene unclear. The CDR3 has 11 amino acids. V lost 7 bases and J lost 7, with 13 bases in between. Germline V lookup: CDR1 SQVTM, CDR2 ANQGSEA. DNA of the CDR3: TGCAGCGCCCTCTTGGGTGGTGGCTACACCTTC. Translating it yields CSALLGGGYTF.

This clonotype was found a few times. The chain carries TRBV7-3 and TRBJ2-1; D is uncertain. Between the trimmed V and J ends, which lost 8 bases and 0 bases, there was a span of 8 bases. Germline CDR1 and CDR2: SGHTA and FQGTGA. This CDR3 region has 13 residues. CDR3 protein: CASGTASYNEQFF. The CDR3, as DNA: TGTGCCAGCGGAACAGCCTCCTACAATGAGCAGTTCTTC.

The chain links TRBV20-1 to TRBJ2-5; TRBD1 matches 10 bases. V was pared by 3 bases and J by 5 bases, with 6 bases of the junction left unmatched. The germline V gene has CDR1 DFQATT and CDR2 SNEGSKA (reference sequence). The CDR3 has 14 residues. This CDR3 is CSARPDRGLETQYF. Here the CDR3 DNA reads TGCAGTGCTAGGCCTGACAGGGGGCTCGAGACCCAGTACTTC.

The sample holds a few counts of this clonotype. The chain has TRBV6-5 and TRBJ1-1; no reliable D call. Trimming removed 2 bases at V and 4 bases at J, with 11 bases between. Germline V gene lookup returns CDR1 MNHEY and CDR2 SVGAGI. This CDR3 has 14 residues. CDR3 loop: CASSYDWQATEAFF. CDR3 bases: TGTGCCAGCAGTTACGATTGGCAGGCCACTGAAGCTTTCTTT.

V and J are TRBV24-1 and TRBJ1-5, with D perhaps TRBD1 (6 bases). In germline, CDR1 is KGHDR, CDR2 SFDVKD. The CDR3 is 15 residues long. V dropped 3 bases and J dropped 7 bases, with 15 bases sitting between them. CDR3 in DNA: TGTGCCACCAGTGATACAGGGAGTTCCAGGCAGCCCCAGCATTTT. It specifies CATSDTGSSRQPQHF.

CDR3 DNA sequence: TGTGCCAGCAGCTTGGGGAGGAGCTATGGCTACACCTTC. It encodes CASSLGRSYGYTF. The chain has TRBV7-2 and TRBJ1-2; D gene ambiguous. Trimming cost V 3 bases and J 4 bases, with 9 bases left between them. CDR3 length: 13 residues. Germline CDR1 and CDR2: SGHTA and FQGNSA.

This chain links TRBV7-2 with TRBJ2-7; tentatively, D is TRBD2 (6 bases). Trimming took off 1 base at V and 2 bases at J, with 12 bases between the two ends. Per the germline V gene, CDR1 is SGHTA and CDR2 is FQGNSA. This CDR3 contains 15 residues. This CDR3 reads CASSLGRGDPYEQYF. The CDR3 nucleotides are TGTGCCAGCAGCTTAGGGCGGGGCGACCCCTACGAGCAGTACTTC.

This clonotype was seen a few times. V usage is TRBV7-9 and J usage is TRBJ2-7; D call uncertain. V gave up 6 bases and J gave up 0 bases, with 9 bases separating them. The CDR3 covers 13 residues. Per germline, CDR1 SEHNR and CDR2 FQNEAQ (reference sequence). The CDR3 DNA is TGTGCCAGCAGACCAGATAGCTCCTACGAGCAGTACTTC. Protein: CASRPDSSYEQYF.

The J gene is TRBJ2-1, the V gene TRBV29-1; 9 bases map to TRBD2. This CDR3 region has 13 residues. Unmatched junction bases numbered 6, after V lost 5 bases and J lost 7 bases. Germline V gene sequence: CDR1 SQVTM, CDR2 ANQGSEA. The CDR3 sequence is CSVRGGALNEQFF. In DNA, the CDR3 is TGCAGCGTTCGCGGGGGGGCACTGAATGAGCAGTTCTTC.

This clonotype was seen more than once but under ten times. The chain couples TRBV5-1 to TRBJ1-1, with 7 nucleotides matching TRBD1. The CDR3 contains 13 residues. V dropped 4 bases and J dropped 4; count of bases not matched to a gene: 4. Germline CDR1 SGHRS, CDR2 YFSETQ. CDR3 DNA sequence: TGCGCCAGCAGCCCGGACAGGATCACTGAAGCTTTCTTT. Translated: CASSPDRITEAFF.

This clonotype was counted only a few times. The CDR3 loop reads CASSFTTSGATGELFF. The CDR3 DNA reads TGTGCCAGCAGCTTCACGACTAGCGGGGCCACCGGGGAGCTGTTTTTT. V usage is TRBV7-6 and J usage is TRBJ2-2, with 11 bases that match TRBD2. Germline lookup yields CDR1 SGHVS and CDR2 FNYEAQ. Trimming took 3 bases from V and 4 from J; bases not matched to a gene: 4. The CDR3 consists of 16 residues.

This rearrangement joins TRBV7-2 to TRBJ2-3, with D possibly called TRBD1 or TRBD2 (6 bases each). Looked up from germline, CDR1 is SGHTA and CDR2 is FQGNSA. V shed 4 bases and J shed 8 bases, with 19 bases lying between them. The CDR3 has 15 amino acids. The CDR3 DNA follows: TGTGCCAGCAGCTATCGGACAGCTACAGCGGGTACGCAGTATTTT. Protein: CASSYRTATAGTQYF.

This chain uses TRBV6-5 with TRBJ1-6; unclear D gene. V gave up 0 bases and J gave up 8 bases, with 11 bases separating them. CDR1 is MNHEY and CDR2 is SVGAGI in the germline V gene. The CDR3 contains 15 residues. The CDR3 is CASSYSWESHSPLHF. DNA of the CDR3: TGTGCCAGCAGTTACTCGTGGGAATCCCATTCACCCCTCCACTTT.

CDR3 protein: CASSLQKARTDTQYF. In nucleotides, the CDR3 is TGTGCCAGCAGCTTACAAAAGGCTAGGACAGATACGCAGTATTTT. The J gene is TRBJ2-3, the V gene TRBV7-2; D gene unclear. Germline CDR1 SGHTA, CDR2 FQGNSA. V was pared by 2 bases and J by 3 bases, with 12 bases between. This CDR3 is 15 amino acids long.

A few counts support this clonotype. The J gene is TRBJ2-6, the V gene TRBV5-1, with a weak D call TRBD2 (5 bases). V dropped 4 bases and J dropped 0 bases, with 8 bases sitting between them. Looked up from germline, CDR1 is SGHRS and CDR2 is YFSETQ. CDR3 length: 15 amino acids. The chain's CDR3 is CASSEGISGANVLTF. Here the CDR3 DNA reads TGCGCCAGCAGCGAGGGTATCTCTGGGGCCAACGTCCTGACTTTC. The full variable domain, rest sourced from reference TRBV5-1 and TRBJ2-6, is KAGVTQTPRYLIKTRGQQVTLSCSPISGHRSVSWYQQTPGQGLQFLFEYFSETQRNKGNFPGRFSGRQFSNSRSEMNVSTLELGDSALYLCASSEGISGANVLTFGAGSRLTVL.

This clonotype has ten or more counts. The CDR3 DNA sequence: TGCGCCAGCAGCTCCGGGACATCGGTAGATACGCAGTATTTT. It is translated as CASSSGTSVDTQYF. The V gene is TRBV5-1, the J gene TRBJ2-3, with D perhaps matching TRBD1 (6 bases). V gave up 3 bases and J gave up 5 bases, with 13 bases separating them. CDR3 length: 14 residues. The V gene's germline CDR1 is SGHRS and CDR2 YFSETQ.

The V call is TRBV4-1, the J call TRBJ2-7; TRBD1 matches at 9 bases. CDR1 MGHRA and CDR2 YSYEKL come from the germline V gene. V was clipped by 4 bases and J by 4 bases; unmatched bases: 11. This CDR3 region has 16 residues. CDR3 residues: CASSRLLQGASYEQYF. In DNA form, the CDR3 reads TGCGCCAGCAGCCGATTACTACAGGGGGCATCGTACGAGCAGTACTTC.

The CDR3 sequence is CASSLDGGGEQFF. The CDR3 DNA reads as TGCGCCAGCAGCTTGGACGGGGGTGGTGAGCAGTTCTTC. The genes are TRBV5-1 and TRBJ2-1; weak D call: TRBD2 (6 bases). CDR1 and CDR2 (germline): SGHRS, YFSETQ. This CDR3 spans 13 amino acids. Trimming cost V 0 bases and J 9 bases, with 10 bases left between them.